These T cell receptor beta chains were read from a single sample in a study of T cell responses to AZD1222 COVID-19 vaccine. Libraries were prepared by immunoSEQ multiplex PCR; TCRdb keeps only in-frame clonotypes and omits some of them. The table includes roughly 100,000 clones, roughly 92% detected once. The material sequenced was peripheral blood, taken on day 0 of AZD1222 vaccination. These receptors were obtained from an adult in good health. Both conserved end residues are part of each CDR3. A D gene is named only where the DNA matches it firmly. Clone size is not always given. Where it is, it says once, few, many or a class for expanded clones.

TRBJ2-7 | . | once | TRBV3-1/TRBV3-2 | TGTGCCAGCAGCCAAGCTCCGGGACGATCTTACGAGCAGTACTTC | CASSQAPGRSYEQYF
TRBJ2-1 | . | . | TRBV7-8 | TGTGCCAGCAGCTTAAGGCGGAGAAATGAGCAGTTCTTC | CASSLRRRNEQFF
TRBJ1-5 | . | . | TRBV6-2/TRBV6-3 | TGTGCCAGCAGTTTATGGACAGGCAATCAGCCCCAGCATTTT | CASSLWTGNQPQHF
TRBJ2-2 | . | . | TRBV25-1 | TGTGCCAGCAGTCCCCCATGGGGGGTCGGGGAGCTGTTTTTT | CASSPPWGVGELFF
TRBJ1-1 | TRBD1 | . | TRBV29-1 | TGCAGCGTTGGAGGGGGCGGTCCGTTGATCTTT | CSVGGGGPLIF
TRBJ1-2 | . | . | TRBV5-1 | TGCGCCAGCAGCTTGGTCGGCGGGTCGTGGCCCACTAACTATGGCTACACCTTC | CASSLVGGSWPTNYGYTF
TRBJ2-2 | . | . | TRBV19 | TGTGCCAGTACCCTAGCGCCGAACACCGGGGAGCTGTTTTTT | CASTLAPNTGELFF
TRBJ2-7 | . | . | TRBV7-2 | TGTGCCAGCAGCTTAGGGGTCCGATGGGAGCAGTACTTC | CASSLGVRWEQYF
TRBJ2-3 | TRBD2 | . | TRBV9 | TGTGCCAGCAGCGTAGAATCAGCGGGAGGAGCAGATACGCAGTATTTT | CASSVESAGGADTQYF
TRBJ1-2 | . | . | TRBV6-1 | TGTGCCAGCAGTGAAGCGCTAGACATTCTCAGGGGCTACACCTTC | CASSEALDILRGYTF
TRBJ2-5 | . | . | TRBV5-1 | TGCGCCAGCCTACTAAGCCCGGGGGAGACCCAGTACTTC | CASLLSPGETQYF
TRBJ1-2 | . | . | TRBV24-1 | TGTGCCACCAGTGATTGGGGGGAAGATGGCTACACCTTC | CATSDWGEDGYTF
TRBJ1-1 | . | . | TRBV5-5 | TGTGCCAGCAGCTTGGGGACAGCGAACACTGAAGCTTTCTTT | CASSLGTANTEAFF
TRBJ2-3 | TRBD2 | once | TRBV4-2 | TGTGCCAGCAGCCAAGGGACTAGCGGGAGAGCAGATACGCAGTATTTT | CASSQGTSGRADTQYF
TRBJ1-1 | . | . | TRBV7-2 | TGTGCCAGCATTCCTAGGGTGGACACTGAAGCTTTCTTT | CASIPRVDTEAFF
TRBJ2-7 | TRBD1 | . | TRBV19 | TGTGCCAGTAGTATACCTTCCGGGACAGGCTACGAGCAGTACTTC | CASSIPSGTGYEQYF
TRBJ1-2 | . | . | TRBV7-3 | TGTGCCAGCAGCTTATCGGCAGAAAACTATGGCTACACCTTC | CASSLSAENYGYTF
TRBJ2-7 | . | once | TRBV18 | TGTGCCAGCTCACCCTACGGGGGCGAGCAGTACTTC | CASSPYGGEQYF
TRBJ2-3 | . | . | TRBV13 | TGTGCCAGCAGCTCCCCAGCGGATACGCAGTATTTT | CASSSPADTQYF
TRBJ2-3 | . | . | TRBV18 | TGTGCCAGCTCACCTCGGAAGGGCGTCACAGATACGCAGTATTTT | CASSPRKGVTDTQYF
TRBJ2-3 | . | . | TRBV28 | TGTGCCAGCAGTTTACTTGGGACGCAGTATTTT | CASSLLGTQYF
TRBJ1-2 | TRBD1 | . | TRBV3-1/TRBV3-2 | TGTGCCAGCAGCCAATCCGGGACAGGGGTAAACTATGGCTACACCTTC | CASSQSGTGVNYGYTF